Presented here are 5 T cell receptor beta chains from one specimen sequenced in a study of early T cells in non-severe SARS-CoV-2 infection (dated by TCRdb to about 2021). The method behind the library was 5' RACE. Sequencing instrument: NextSeq 500. TCRdb took the public reads, trimmed them with fastp at Q25, ran MiXCR for clone calling and kept in-frame beta chains. Each entry is one CDR3 protein sequence, shown with its most common DNA and genes. The sample records approximately 64,000 distinct CDR3 sequences, 20% of which are singletons. Jointly, the top ten make up about 15% of the sample. The material was whole blood, obtained at baseline. These receptors were taken from an adult who was a healthcare worker with PCR-confirmed SARS-CoV-2 infection or an uninfected control (not recorded which).

This rearrangement joins TRBV10-1 to TRBJ1-1, with 9 bases fitting TRBD1. The germline CDR1 and CDR2 sequences are WNHNN and SYGVQD (reference sequence). With 9 bases clipped from V and 7 bases from J, the junction kept 12 bases outside the gene matches. This CDR3 is 14 amino acids long. CDR3 loop: CARGTGRAESEAFF. The DNA of the CDR3 is TGCGCCAGGGGGACAGGGCGGGCGGAGAGTGAAGCTTTCTTT.

The chain links TRBV5-4 to TRBJ2-6; D unresolved. CDR3 length: 13 residues. Germline assignment: CDR1 SGHNT and CDR2 YYREEE (reference sequence). The V gene lost 8 bases and the J gene lost 2 bases, with 8 bases spanning the gap. CDR3 sequence: CASCLTGANVLTF. The CDR3 nucleotides are TGTGCCAGTTGCTTAACTGGGGCCAACGTCCTGACTTTC.

The sample holds a few counts of this clonotype. This chain links TRBV30 with TRBJ2-3, with D uncertain. CDR1 is GTSNPN, CDR2 SVGIG, per germline (reference sequence). This CDR3 contains 12 residues. With 4 bases removed from V and 4 bases from J, the gap between germline ends came to 9 bases. This CDR3 reads CAWTSTPDTQYF. CDR3 in DNA: TGTGCCTGGACCTCCACTCCAGATACGCAGTATTTT.

This clonotype was counted only a few times. J is TRBJ1-6 and V is TRBV7-9, with no clear D. V lost 0 bases to trimming and J lost 19 bases, with 19 bases between them. Germline V CDR1 and CDR2: SEHNR, FQNEAQ (reference sequence). The CDR3 has 14 residues. The CDR3 DNA is TGTGCCAGCAGCTTAGCTCAGAGGAGTTCACCCCAGCACTTT. Amino acids: CASSLAQRSSPQHF. Filled out from reference TRBV7-9 and TRBJ1-6, the complete variable domain reads DTGVSQNPRHKITKRGQNVTFRCDPISEHNRLYWYRQTLGQGPEFLTYFQNEAQLEKSRLLSDRFSAERPKGSFSTLEIQRTEQGDSAMYLCASSLAQRSSPQHFGNGTRLTVT.

V gene TRBV29-1 combines with J gene TRBJ2-1; TRBD2 matches 15 bases. CDR1 SQVTM and CDR2 ANQGSEA come from the germline V gene. Trimming cost V 7 bases and J 7 bases; bases outside gene matches: 5. This CDR3 is 14 amino acids long. Here the CDR3 DNA reads TGCAGCGCCGGGACTAGCGGGGGGCAGAATGAGCAGTTCTTC. Its translation is CSAGTSGGQNEQFF.